What follows are 2 T cell receptor beta chains derived from one specimen sequenced in a study of shared clonotypes between healthy human individuals. Some clones are missing from TCRdb's copy, which holds only in-frame ones; the method was immunoSEQ multiplex PCR. The sample has approximately 980,000 clones, around three quarters seen once. Sample: memory CD4+ T cells sorted from blood. Stated subset: CD45RA-negative fraction. The receptors were sampled from a man aged 18 to 30 in good health.

The chain employs TRBV23-1 and TRBJ1-5; D remains ambiguous. TRBV23-1 is sorted into the ORF group, with uncertain function. The CDR3 is 14 amino acids. Trimming removed 8 bases from V and 0 bases from J, with 11 bases in between. CDR3 nucleotide sequence: TGCGCCAGCGGCCTGCGAGATAGCAATCAGCCCCAGCATTTT. Its translation: CASGLRDSNQPQHF.

This clone was observed once. The gene calls are TRBV7-9 and TRBJ1-2, with D perhaps TRBD1 (6 bases). There are 15 residues in the CDR3. Trimming removed 5 bases at V and 4 bases at J, with 17 bases between. Per germline, CDR1 SEHNR and CDR2 FQNEAQ (reference sequence). CDR3 coding DNA: TGTGCCAGCAGCCCCTCCAGGGGCGGGGGCTATGGCTACACCTTC. Its translation is CASSPSRGGGYGYTF.